Each of the 14 T cell receptor beta chains below was sequenced from the same sample in a study of T cells after yellow fever vaccination. TCRdb passed the 5' RACE reads through MiXCR, listing each CDR3 protein once. This table holds some 350,000 distinct CDR3 sequences, roughly 9.4% found once. The sequencing used PBMCs, collected on the day of the first yellow fever vaccination. These receptors originate from a man aged 18 to 30 who received the YFV17D yellow fever vaccine.

The chain has TRBV10-1 and TRBJ2-1; TRBD1 is a possible D gene (5 bases). V lost 3 bases and J lost 5, with 11 bases in between. The CDR3 covers 14 residues. The germline V gene has CDR1 WNHNN and CDR2 SYGVQD (reference sequence). The CDR3: CASSEGPGNNEQFF. In nucleotides, the CDR3 is TGCGCCAGCAGTGAAGGGCCAGGGAACAATGAGCAGTTCTTC.

The chain combines TRBV7-6 with TRBJ1-6; 10 positions match TRBD1. This CDR3 has 20 amino acids. V trimming: 4 bases; J trimming: 0 bases; junction bases outside the gene matches: 12. CDR1 and CDR2 (germline): SGHVS, FNYEAQ. The CDR3 is CASSSLGGTGESSYNSPLHF. Here the CDR3 DNA reads TGTGCCAGCAGCTCTCTAGGCGGGACAGGGGAGAGCTCCTATAATTCACCCCTCCACTTT.

This clonotype was recorded at least ten times. The chain couples TRBV20-1 to TRBJ1-4, with D possibly matching TRBD1 (5 bases). V lost 3 bases to trimming and J lost 4 bases, with 9 bases between them. From germline, CDR1 is DFQATT and CDR2 SNEGSKA (reference sequence). The CDR3 has 13 residues. CDR3 bases: TGCAGTGCTAGGGGGCCCATTAATGAAAAACTGTTTTTT. Translation: CSARGPINEKLFF.

There are a few counts of this clonotype. V and J are TRBV5-1 and TRBJ2-3; a possible D gene is TRBD2 (6 bases). Germline V lookup: CDR1 SGHRS, CDR2 YFSETQ. Trimming cost V 0 bases and J 3 bases, with 11 bases left between them. This CDR3 comprises 15 residues. For the CDR3, the DNA is TGCGCCAGCAGCTTGGGGAGGGTCGGTACAGATACGCAGTATTTT. This encodes CASSLGRVGTDTQYF.

This clonotype was picked up many times. V is TRBV20-1 and J is TRBJ2-3; 10 nucleotides align to TRBD2. The junction had 1 base not matched to a gene; V was cut back by 3 bases and J by 1 base. The CDR3 has 14 amino acids. Germline V gene data show CDR1 as DFQATT and CDR2 as SNEGSKA (reference sequence). DNA of the CDR3: TGCAGTGCTAGGCTAGCGGGGGGCACAGATACGCAGTATTTT. It encodes CSARLAGGTDTQYF.

This clonotype was observed at least ten times. The chain is built from TRBV10-3 and TRBJ2-7, with TRBD1 matching over 8 bases. CDR3 size: 15 residues. Germline V gene sequence: CDR1 ENHRY, CDR2 SYGVKD. After removal of 3 bases from V and 4 bases from J, the junction contained 8 bases not matched to a gene. The CDR3 DNA reads TGTGCCATCAGTGATTCGGGACAGGTTGGGTACGAGCAGTACTTC. Its protein product is CAISDSGQVGYEQYF.

J is TRBJ2-1 and V is TRBV12-5, with D uncertain. V dropped 2 bases and J dropped 3 bases, with 17 bases sitting between them. The CDR3 is 17 residues long. The germline V gene has CDR1 LGHNT and CDR2 FRNRAP. This CDR3 is CASGLPTRRKGYNEQFF. CDR3 DNA sequence: TGTGCTAGTGGTTTGCCCACACGAAGAAAGGGCTACAATGAGCAGTTCTTC.

This clonotype was seen a handful of times. The chain combines TRBV3-1 with TRBJ2-1, with D possibly called TRBD1 or TRBD2 (6 bases each). The length of the CDR3 is 16 residues. Germline CDR1 reads LGHDT; CDR2 reads YNNKEL (reference sequence). The germline V and J ends were trimmed by 1 base and 4 bases, with 14 bases remaining between them. CDR3 sequence: CASSQAGALLYNEQFF. In nucleotides, the CDR3 is TGTGCCAGCAGCCAAGCGGGGGCCCTCTTGTACAATGAGCAGTTCTTC.

This clonotype has just a few counts. This chain joins TRBV2 and TRBJ2-7; TRBD1 agrees at 12 bases. Germline CDR1 and CDR2: SNHLY and FYNNEI. Trimming cost V 4 bases and J 7 bases; bases outside gene matches: 8. The CDR3 runs to 15 residues. The CDR3: CASSGKGQGAGEQYV. In nucleotides, the CDR3 is TGTGCCAGCAGTGGAAAGGGACAGGGGGCAGGGGAGCAGTACGTC.

The chain links TRBV19 to TRBJ1-6, with TRBD1 matching over 9 bases. This CDR3 is built from 16 residues. Germline CDR1 LNHDA, CDR2 SQIVND (reference sequence). The J segment lost 7 bases and the V segment lost 3 bases, leaving 7 bases of the junction unmatched. The CDR3 nucleotides read TGTGCCAGTAGTATCCTTACCGGACAGGGGAATTCACCCCTCCACTTT. Translating it yields CASSILTGQGNSPLHF.

The CDR3 loop is CASSPSGGFNTEAFF. Here the CDR3 DNA reads TGCGCCAGCAGCCCCTCTGGGGGGTTCAACACTGAAGCTTTCTTT. This chain links TRBV5-1 with TRBJ1-1; possible D gene TRBD1, 5 bases. V lost 4 bases and J 2 bases, leaving 15 bases between the germline ends. The germline CDR1 and CDR2 sequences are SGHRS and YFSETQ. The CDR3 loop spans 15 amino acids.

This clonotype showed up many times. The chain recombines TRBV5-1 with TRBJ1-2; possibly TRBD1 for D (5 bases). The CDR3 is 14 amino acids. V was cut by 0 bases and J by 3 bases, with 9 bases left in between. Germline V CDR1 and CDR2: SGHRS, YFSETQ. CDR3 DNA sequence: TGCGCCAGCAGCTTGGTAGGGGCGGACTATGGCTACACCTTC. This translates into CASSLVGADYGYTF.

This clonotype was observed a few times. The gene calls are TRBV28 and TRBJ2-7, with TRBD2 matching 7 bases. Germline V gene data show CDR1 as MDHEN and CDR2 as SYDVKM. This CDR3 contains 14 residues. J was trimmed by 7 bases and V by 2 bases; bases with no gene match: 8. The CDR3 protein is CASSLAGRPREQYV. The CDR3 nucleotides read TGTGCCAGCAGTTTAGCCGGGAGGCCTAGGGAGCAGTACGTC.

The genes are TRBV5-1 and TRBJ2-1; 12 bases are shared with TRBD2. J was trimmed by 6 bases and V by 7 bases; bases with no gene match: 8. The CDR3 contains 15 residues. Germline V gives CDR1 SGHRS, CDR2 YFSETQ. This CDR3 reads CASLPSSGGVNEQFF. The CDR3 DNA reads as TGCGCCAGCTTACCCTCTAGCGGGGGGGTCAATGAGCAGTTCTTC.